The next 2 T cell receptor beta chains were all read from a single sample in a study of shared clonotypes between healthy human individuals. Sequencing was performed with immunoSEQ multiplex PCR; in TCRdb, only in-frame clones are kept and a portion is missing. The data hold about 2 million clones, with roughly 95% observed a single time. CD45RO-negative cells were positively selected for CCR7, leaving out terminally differentiated effector memory CD45RA+ cells. Sequenced sample: naive CD8+ T cells sorted from blood. Receptor source: a man aged 18 to 29 in good health.

The V call is TRBV4-1, the J call TRBJ2-7; 9 nucleotides agree with TRBD1. This CDR3 comprises 15 residues. The germline V gene encodes CDR1 MGHRA and CDR2 YSYEKL. V shed 4 bases and J 1 base; nucleotides not matched to a gene: 5. CDR3 sequence (DNA): TGCGCCAGCAGCCTTACAGGACAGGGGTCCTACGAGCAGTACTTC. Protein sequence: CASSLTGQGSYEQYF.

The chain links TRBV19 to TRBJ1-5; a possible D gene is TRBD1 (5 bases). V lost 7 bases to trimming and J lost 5 bases, with 12 bases between them. Germline V gives CDR1 LNHDA, CDR2 SQIVND (reference sequence). The CDR3 spans 13 residues. The CDR3 bases are TGTGCCAGTATCGGCAGGGATCATCAGCCCCAGCATTTT. Protein sequence: CASIGRDHQPQHF.